The 25 T cell receptor beta chains below were found in one sample sequenced in a study of T cell repertoires in cytomegalovirus infection. TCRdb passed the reads through MiXCR, listing each CDR3 protein once. The sample includes around 360,000 distinct CDR3 sequences, about 32% of them seen just once. Antigens for these TCRs are unknown. This specimen was cultured PBMCs, taken from culture after CMV antigen stimulation. These receptors all stem from a human donor in good health (CMV status not recorded). Some clones in this sample may be carry-over from other donors' samples.

The CDR3 bases are TGTGCCAGCAGCTCCCAGACCTTTTCCACAGATACGCAGTATTTT. Its protein is CASSSQTFSTDTQYF. The chain carries TRBV7-8 and TRBJ2-3; no clear D gene. The CDR3 spans 15 residues. V was cut by 4 bases and J by 2 bases, with 13 bases left in between. The germline V gene encodes CDR1 SGHVS and CDR2 FQNEAQ. Based on the CDR3 plus reference TRBV7-8 and TRBJ2-3, the full variable domain is GAGVSQSPRYKVAKRGQDVALRCDPISGHVSLFWYQQALGQGPEFLTYFQNEAQLDKSGLPSDRFFAERPEGSVSTLKIQRTQQEDSAVYLCASSSQTFSTDTQYFGPGTRLTVL.

The genes are TRBV7-2 and TRBJ2-2; TRBD2 matches 9 bases. Per germline, CDR1 SGHTA and CDR2 FQGNSA. CDR3 length equals 18 residues. V lost 5 bases, J lost 3 bases, and 13 bases stayed unmatched. The CDR3 region has the DNA TGTGCCAGCAGCGCCTCCACTTTCAGCGGGGGGTACACCGGGGAGCTGTTTTTT. It codes for CASSASTFSGGYTGELFF.

J is TRBJ2-2 and V is TRBV20-1; possibly TRBD1 or TRBD2 for D (6 bases each). The CDR3 is 15 amino acids. V was clipped by 5 bases and J by 6 bases, with 19 bases between them. Germline V gene sequence: CDR1 DFQATT, CDR2 SNEGSKA (reference sequence). CDR3 residues: CSARQINREAGELFF. CDR3 in DNA: TGCAGTGCTCGCCAGATCAACAGGGAGGCCGGGGAGCTGTTTTTT.

This clonotype turned up a few times. V gene TRBV20-1 combines with J gene TRBJ2-1; the D is unclear. The germline V gene encodes CDR1 DFQATT and CDR2 SNEGSKA (reference sequence). CDR3 length: 14 residues. V lost 1 base and J lost 5, with 12 bases in between. CDR3 DNA: TGCAGTGCTAGAGCCCGGACCGGCCACAATGAGCAGTTCTTC. Translated, it gives CSARARTGHNEQFF.

CDR3 loop: CSASVGYGYTF. In nucleotides, the CDR3 is TGCAGTGCTTCCGTCGGCTATGGCTACACCTTC. The chain recombines TRBV20-1 with TRBJ1-2; D remains unclear. V lost 5 bases to trimming and J lost 4 bases, with 8 bases between them. Germline V CDR1 and CDR2: DFQATT, SNEGSKA (reference sequence). CDR3 length equals 11 residues.

V is TRBV7-2 and J is TRBJ1-2; 8 bases align to TRBD1. The CDR3 has 14 residues. V trimming: 1 base; J trimming: 4 bases; junction bases outside the gene matches: 2. Germline V lookup: CDR1 SGHTA, CDR2 FQGNSA. CDR3 sequence reads: CASSLGGTGYGYTF. DNA for the CDR3: TGTGCCAGCAGCTTAGGGGGGACAGGCTATGGCTACACCTTC. Filled out from reference TRBV7-2 and TRBJ1-2, the complete variable domain reads GAGVSQSPSNKVTEKGKDVELRCDPISGHTALYWYRQSLGQGLEFLIYFQGNSAPDKSGLPSDRFSAERTGGSVSTLTIQRTQQEDSAVYLCASSLGGTGYGYTFGSGTRLTVV.

On this clonotype itself: At one of its ends the junction is not consistent with the germline gene, which may arise from a read error. The chain links TRBV5-4 to TRBJ2-3; D may be TRBD2 (8 bases). CDR3 length: 15 amino acids. Germline V gives CDR1 SGHNT, CDR2 YYREEE (reference sequence). As DNA, the CDR3 is TGTGCCAGCAGTTTGGGACAGCGGGAGTCAGATACGCAGTATTTT. The encoded protein is CASSLGQRESDTQYF.

This rearrangement joins TRBV19 to TRBJ1-5; D uncertain. The V end lost 0 bases, the J end lost 0 bases, and 15 bases lay between the germline ends. The germline CDR1 and CDR2 sequences are LNHDA and SQIVND (reference sequence). The CDR3 runs 18 residues. Written as DNA, the CDR3 is TGTGCCAGTAGTATAGATGTCGGCAGAAGATATAGCAATCAGCCCCAGCATTTT. Translation: CASSIDVGRRYSNQPQHF. The full variable domain, in which reference TRBV19 and TRBJ1-5 provide the parts outside the CDR3, is DGGITQSPKYLFRKEGQNVTLSCEQNLNHDAMYWYRQDPGQGLRLIYYSQIVNDFQKGDIAEGYSVSREKKESFPLTVTSAQKNPTAFYLCASSIDVGRRYSNQPQHFGDGTRLSIL.

This clonotype has just a few counts. The V gene is TRBV6-2 or TRBV6-3, the J gene TRBJ2-2; TRBD1 agrees at 9 bases. V lost 6 bases, J lost 9 bases, and 11 bases stayed unmatched. This CDR3 is 15 amino acids long. In germline, CDR1 is MNHEY, CDR2 SVGEGT. CDR3 amino acids: CASRDPGQGHRELFF. As DNA, the CDR3 is TGTGCCAGCAGAGACCCGGGACAGGGACACCGGGAGCTGTTTTTT.

V and J are TRBV6-6 and TRBJ1-2; TRBD1 agrees at 10 bases. J lost 4 bases, V lost 0 bases, and 5 bases had no gene match. This CDR3 is built from 16 residues. CDR1 is MNHNY and CDR2 is SVGAGI in the germline V gene (reference sequence). CDR3 in amino acids: CASSYSSGTGVYGYTF. CDR3 in DNA: TGTGCCAGCAGTTACTCGTCGGGGACAGGGGTCTATGGCTACACCTTC.

This clonotype appeared many times. The chain uses TRBV7-8 and TRBJ1-5; no definite D call. This CDR3 has 13 residues. V lost 1 base, J lost 12 bases, and 13 bases lay in between. Germline V gene data show CDR1 as SGHVS and CDR2 as FQNEAQ. The CDR3 DNA reads TGTGCCAGCAGCTTAGAATCGGTCTCGCTCCAGCATTTT. Translated, it gives CASSLESVSLQHF.

This clonotype was counted a few times. At one boundary the junction diverges from the germline segment, which might be a read error. This chain links TRBV7-6 with TRBJ1-4; D is unresolved. The germline V gene has CDR1 SGHVS and CDR2 FNYEAQ. CDR3 length: 15 residues. CDR3 bases: TGTGCTAGCAGTAAGGACGCTTCAACTAATGAAAAACTGTTTTTT. Its protein is CASSKDASTNEKLFF. The full variable domain, with the rest looked up from reference TRBV7-6 and TRBJ1-4, is GAGVSQSPRYKVTKRGQDVALRCDPISGHVSLYWYRQALGQGPEFLTYFNYEAQQDKSGLPNDRFSAERPEGSISTLTIQRTEQRDSAMYRCASSKDASTNEKLFFGSGTQLSVL.

This clonotype was picked up a small number of times. This sequence joins TRBV7-2 and TRBJ2-1; TRBD2 matches 9 bases. J gave up 4 bases and V 4 bases, and 5 bases lay outside the gene matches. CDR1 and CDR2 (germline): SGHTA, FQGNSA. The CDR3 sequence is 15 residues long. This CDR3 is CASSWRAGGYNEQFF. For the CDR3, the DNA is TGTGCCAGCAGCTGGAGGGCGGGAGGGTACAATGAGCAGTTCTTC.

The rearrangement uses TRBV20-1 and TRBJ2-2; TRBD2 agrees at 10 bases. Germline V lookup: CDR1 DFQATT, CDR2 SNEGSKA (reference sequence). Trimming removed 3 bases from V and 4 bases from J; junction bases left unmatched: 5. The CDR3 length is 15 residues. This chain's CDR3 is CSASPSGRGTGELFF. The CDR3 DNA follows: TGCAGTGCTAGTCCTAGCGGGAGAGGCACCGGGGAGCTGTTTTTT.

The CDR3 sequence is CASILALNSYNEQFF. In DNA, the CDR3 is TGTGCCAGCATACTAGCGTTGAACTCCTACAATGAGCAGTTCTTC. V gene TRBV6-2 or TRBV6-3 combines with J gene TRBJ2-1, with 7 positions matching TRBD2. CDR3 length equals 15 residues. CDR1 is MNHEY, CDR2 SVGEGT, per germline. V dropped 7 bases and J dropped 0; count of bases not matched to a gene: 6.

This clonotype showed up just a few times. The chain links TRBV4-2 to TRBJ2-7, with a tentative D call TRBD1 (6 bases). The germline gives CDR1 LGHNA, CDR2 YNFKEQ. V gave up 2 bases and J gave up 5 bases, with 13 bases separating them. The CDR3 loop spans 14 amino acids. The CDR3 DNA reads TGTGCCAGCAGCCAACTGGGGGCAGTGAACGAGCAGTACTTC. It specifies CASSQLGAVNEQYF.

This chain joins TRBV12-3 or TRBV12-4 and TRBJ1-5; TRBD1 agrees at 11 bases. With V trimmed by 6 bases and J by 4 bases, 14 bases remained unmatched. The CDR3 length is 18 residues. The CDR3, as DNA: TGTGCCAGCAGCACAGGACAGGGGGCGTCAATCCCAAATCAGCCCCAGCATTTT. Protein: CASSTGQGASIPNQPQHF.

This clonotype came up many times. The CDR3 DNA reads TGTGCCAGCAGCACTCGAGATACGCAGTATTTT. Translating it yields CASSTRDTQYF. This chain joins TRBV7-2 and TRBJ2-3; D is ambiguous. V was trimmed by 5 bases and J by 5 bases, leaving 5 bases between them. CDR1 SGHTA and CDR2 FQGNSA come from the germline V gene. This CDR3 spans 11 amino acids.

This clonotype was seen more than once but under ten times. The V and J genes are TRBV19 and TRBJ2-4, with TRBD2 identical over 8 bases. Germline CDR1 LNHDA, CDR2 SQIVND (reference sequence). CDR3 length: 13 residues. V shed 8 bases and J 6 bases; nucleotides not matched to a gene: 6. DNA of the CDR3: TGTGCCAGTCAGTTCACTAGCGGAAACATTCAGTACTTC. This gives the protein CASQFTSGNIQYF. The full variable domain, completed using reference TRBV19 and TRBJ2-4, is DGGITQSPKYLFRKEGQNVTLSCEQNLNHDAMYWYRQDPGQGLRLIYYSQIVNDFQKGDIAEGYSVSREKKESFPLTVTSAQKNPTAFYLCASQFTSGNIQYFGAGTRLSVL.

A note on this clonotype: Mismatch with germline at one junction end may stem from a read error. This chain uses TRBV7-2 with TRBJ2-7; D remains ambiguous. The CDR3 is made up of 16 amino acids. Per the germline V gene, CDR1 is SGHTA and CDR2 is FQGNSA. CDR3 DNA: TGTGCCAGCAGTAACTACCCCGACTCGTTATCCTACGCGCAGTACTTC. Amino acids: CASSNYPDSLSYAQYF.

This clonotype was picked up many times. The V and J genes are TRBV7-6 and TRBJ2-1; TRBD2 aligns across 8 bases. The CDR3 is 19 residues long. The J segment lost 1 base and the V segment lost 1 base, leaving 12 bases of the junction unmatched. CDR1 and CDR2 (germline): SGHVS, FNYEAQ. CDR3 protein: CASSLEAGGAGASYNEQFF. CDR3 DNA: TGTGCCAGCAGCTTAGAGGCGGGCGGAGCGGGAGCATCCTACAATGAGCAGTTCTTC.

The rearrangement uses TRBV5-4 and TRBJ2-2; D is perhaps TRBD2 (6 bases). With 1 base removed from V and 4 bases from J, the gap between germline ends came to 11 bases. CDR3 length equals 15 residues. Germline CDR1 reads SGHNT; CDR2 reads YYREEE (reference sequence). The DNA of the CDR3 is TGTGCCAGCAGCTTGCGGGAGTGGGGCACCGGGGAGCTGTTTTTT. Translating gives CASSLREWGTGELFF.

This clonotype was detected ten times or more. The chain joins TRBV7-2 to TRBJ2-5; D not certain. Trimming pared 5 bases from V and 5 bases from J, leaving 15 bases between. The CDR3 sequence is 14 residues long. CDR1 SGHTA and CDR2 FQGNSA come from the germline V gene. The CDR3 reads CASSPRTVRETQYF. The CDR3 nucleotides read TGTGCCAGCAGCCCCCGGACCGTCAGGGAGACCCAGTACTTC.

V gene TRBV6-1 combines with J gene TRBJ2-3; TRBD2 matches at 15 bases. The CDR3 runs 17 residues. Germline values: CDR1 MNHNS, CDR2 SASEGT. Trimming took 8 bases from V and 1 from J; bases not matched to a gene: 7. DNA of the CDR3: TGTGCCAGCGGACTAGCGGGAGGGAAGAGTCGCACAGATACGCAGTATTTT. Protein sequence: CASGLAGGKSRTDTQYF.

In this sample, this clonotype turned up a few times. The CDR3 region has the DNA TGCGCCAGTGGCGCGCGGGAGTGGACCGGGGAGCTGTTTTTT. This encodes CASGAREWTGELFF. V gene TRBV5-1 combines with J gene TRBJ2-2; 7 bases are shared with TRBD2. The CDR3 consists of 14 residues. V gave up 8 bases and J gave up 5 bases; unmatched junction bases: 9. Germline CDR1 SGHRS, CDR2 YFSETQ.